This T cell receptor (beta chain) is drawn from a study of PD-L1 blockade in urothelial cancer. Overall study: Males with urothelial cancer arising in the bladder constituted about 85% of the roughly 29 patients. Blood analysis took place 3 weeks (second dose) and 6 weeks after treatment start.

Study observations and caveats: Stronger expansion of tumor-associated clones in blood at 3 weeks distinguished durable-benefit patients.

Notes on this clone: The antigen remains undetermined.

This table comes from immunoSEQ multiplex PCR, and its TCRdb copy is limited to in-frame clones, with some not included. Seen here are approximately 38,000 clones, 80% to 90% observed once, and the top ten hold around 16%. CDR1 is SGHNT and CDR2 is YENEEA in the germline V gene. The CDR3 is 20 residues long. V was trimmed by 6 bases and J by 1 base, leaving 28 bases between them. The sample here was PBMCs, taken around atezolizumab (anti-PD-L1) treatment. The chain employs TRBV11-3 and TRBJ1-5, with D perhaps matching TRBD1 (5 bases). This clonotype was obtained from a man aged 55 to 69 with urothelial cancer. CDR3 nucleotide sequence: TGTGCCAGCAGACAGGACGTGGGACTCGCGAGCGGGCAGAGCAATCAGCCCCAGCATTTT. Residues: CASRQDVGLASGQSNQPQHF.